The 30 T cell receptor beta chains listed next were all sequenced from one sample in a study of cytomegalovirus exposure and HLA in healthy donors. The PCR ran on 60 Vbeta and 13 Jbeta primers. The assay was immunoSEQ multiplex PCR, and TCRdb's table has in-frame clones only and misses some. The table has 100,000 to 150,000 clones, 80% to 90% seen once. Sequencing used PBMCs. These receptors were collected from a male donor in good health and CMV-seropositive.

This clone has more than one count but fewer than ten. The chain couples TRBV30 to TRBJ1-4, with 8 bases aligning to TRBD1. This CDR3 contains 15 residues. Germline V gene lookup returns CDR1 GTSNPN and CDR2 SVGIG (reference sequence). J was trimmed by 8 bases and V by 5 bases; bases with no gene match: 13. The CDR3 loop reads CAWGEDRGAGEKLFF. The CDR3, as DNA: TGTGCCTGGGGGGAAGACAGGGGCGCGGGGGAAAAACTGTTTTTT.

The rearrangement uses TRBV28 and TRBJ2-7, with D perhaps matching TRBD2 (6 bases). The CDR3 loop spans 13 amino acids. Looked up from germline, CDR1 is MDHEN and CDR2 is SYDVKM. Trimming took off 7 bases at V and 4 bases at J, with 14 bases between the two ends. CDR3 sequence reads: CASNSGGRYEQYF. The CDR3 DNA follows: TGTGCCAGCAATTCTGGGGGGAGGTACGAGCAGTACTTC.

This chain uses TRBV30 with TRBJ1-1, with a possible D match to TRBD1 (5 bases). Germline values: CDR1 GTSNPN, CDR2 SVGIG (reference sequence). V lost 3 bases to trimming and J lost 0 bases, with 11 bases between them. The CDR3 contains 14 residues. In nucleotides, the CDR3 is TGTGCCTGGAGGCCGGGACTCCTGAACACTGAAGCTTTCTTT. It specifies CAWRPGLLNTEAFF. The complete variable domain, with remaining parts taken from reference TRBV30 and TRBJ1-1, reads SQTIHQWPATLVQPVGSPLSLECTVEGTSNPNLYWYRQAAGRGLQLLFYSVGIGQISSEVPQNLSASRPQDRQFILSSKKLLLSDSGFYLCAWRPGLLNTEAFFGQGTRLTVV.

This clone was recorded a few times. This chain joins TRBV7-2 and TRBJ2-5; TRBD2 aligns across 11 bases. The last part of the DNA fits TRBJ2-7 better; the J call may be wrong. This CDR3 has 15 residues. CDR1 and CDR2 (germline): SGHTA, FQGNSA. The CDR3 spells CASSQGLAGMYEQYF. CDR3 nucleotides: TGTGCCAGCAGCCAAGGACTAGCGGGCATGTACGAGCAGTACTTC.

This chain connects TRBV28 to TRBJ1-1; weak D call: TRBD1 (6 bases). Trimming left V 3 bases short and J 5 bases short, with 13 bases between. The CDR3 length is 14 residues. In germline, CDR1 is MDHEN, CDR2 SYDVKM. This CDR3 reads CASSLGTFLTEAFF. In nucleotides, the CDR3 is TGTGCCAGCAGTTTGGGGACATTCCTGACTGAAGCTTTCTTT.

This chain connects TRBV5-4 to TRBJ2-5; 8 positions match TRBD1. The CDR3 totals 16 residues. Trimming took 4 bases from V and 2 from J; bases not matched to a gene: 10. Germline CDR1 reads SGHNT; CDR2 reads YYREEE (reference sequence). CDR3 residues: CASSRPGQETQETQYF. The CDR3 DNA reads as TGTGCCAGCAGCCGCCCGGGACAGGAGACACAAGAGACCCAGTACTTC.

In this sample, this clone turned up once. V and J are TRBV7-9 and TRBJ2-2; 8 bases align to TRBD2. There are 16 residues in the CDR3. Germline-derived CDR1 and CDR2 are SEHNR and FQNEAQ (reference sequence). V dropped 5 bases and J dropped 6; count of bases not matched to a gene: 11. The DNA of the CDR3 is TGTGCCAGCAGCAGTCTAAGCGGGAGTTCTCCCGGGGAGCTGTTTTTT. This translates into CASSSLSGSSPGELFF.

V is TRBV6-4 and J is TRBJ2-1; 8 nucleotides agree with TRBD2. This CDR3 spans 16 amino acids. Per germline, CDR1 MRHNA and CDR2 SNTAGT. The ends lost 0 bases at V and 3 bases at J; junction bases unmatched: 4. The CDR3 coding sequence is TGTGCCAGCAGTGACTCCGGGACTAGAGTCTACAATGAGCAGTTCTTC. As protein: CASSDSGTRVYNEQFF.

V is TRBV7-8 and J is TRBJ2-7; possibly TRBD1 for D (5 bases). The CDR3 spans 15 residues. CDR1 and CDR2 (germline): SGHVS, FQNEAQ. V was clipped by 4 bases and J by 2 bases, with 15 bases between them. CDR3 DNA: TGTGCCAGCAGCTCGACAGCCCTAATTACCTACGAGCAGTACTTC. It translates to CASSSTALITYEQYF.

The J gene is TRBJ2-7, the V gene TRBV5-4, with TRBD2 as a possible D gene (5 bases). V was shortened by 5 bases and J by 2 bases, with 8 bases between the two germline ends. The CDR3 has 12 residues. From germline, CDR1 is SGHNT and CDR2 YYREEE (reference sequence). In DNA form, the CDR3 reads TGTGCCAGCAGTCGGGAAACCTACGAGCAGTACTTC. Translation gives CASSRETYEQYF.

The chain joins TRBV27 to TRBJ1-5, with TRBD1 matching 9 bases. With 5 bases clipped from V and 7 bases from J, the junction kept 9 bases outside the gene matches. Germline lookup yields CDR1 MNHEY and CDR2 SMNVEV (reference sequence). The CDR3 extends over 15 amino acids. The chain's CDR3 is CASSPRTGEDQPQHF. As DNA, the CDR3 is TGTGCCAGCAGTCCCCGGACAGGGGAGGACCAGCCCCAGCATTTT.

This chain joins TRBV5-8 and TRBJ2-2; TRBD2 agrees at 9 bases. The V gene's germline CDR1 is SGHTS and CDR2 YDEGEE. The V gene end was trimmed by 5 bases and the J gene end by 9 bases; junction bases not matched to a gene: 14. The CDR3 consists of 16 residues. The CDR3 reads CASRPARVAGARELFF. CDR3 bases: TGTGCCAGCAGACCCGCTCGGGTAGCGGGAGCCCGGGAGCTGTTTTTT.

This chain uses TRBV11-3 with TRBJ2-1, with D perhaps matching TRBD2 (5 bases). The V gene's germline CDR1 is SGHNT and CDR2 YENEEA. The CDR3 contains 14 residues. Trimming stripped 0 bases from V and 5 bases from J, with 8 bases between. As DNA, the CDR3 is TGTGCCAGCAGCTTAGAGGGAGACAACAATGAGCAGTTCTTC. This translates into CASSLEGDNNEQFF.

The V gene is TRBV9, the J gene TRBJ2-1; a weak D match, TRBD2 (5 bases). CDR1 is SGDLS, CDR2 YYNGEE, per germline. The CDR3 runs 13 residues. Trimming removed 0 bases from V and 12 bases from J, with 13 bases in between. CDR3 loop: CASSVESGPRQFF. CDR3 in DNA: TGTGCCAGCAGCGTAGAAAGCGGCCCGAGGCAGTTCTTC.

The chain joins TRBV2 to TRBJ1-5, with 8 bases identical to TRBD1. CDR1 is SNHLY and CDR2 is FYNNEI in the germline V gene. Trimming at V came to 6 bases and at J to 0 bases, leaving 4 bases not matched to a gene. The CDR3 consists of 15 residues. As DNA, the CDR3 is TGTGCCAGCAGGGACAGGGAAGGTAGCAATCAGCCCCAGCATTTT. Translating gives CASRDREGSNQPQHF.

This chain connects TRBV18 to TRBJ2-7; D is undetermined. This CDR3 spans 14 amino acids. Germline V gives CDR1 KGHSH, CDR2 LQKENI. V lost 3 bases and J lost 2, with 11 bases in between. CDR3 bases: TGTGCCAGCTCACCGGAGAACGGCCCCTACGAGCAGTACTTC. The encoded protein is CASSPENGPYEQYF.

The chain couples TRBV15 to TRBJ2-4; D gene uncertain. There are 15 residues in the CDR3. Germline V gene data show CDR1 as LNHNV and CDR2 as YYDKDF (reference sequence). V was trimmed by 11 bases and J by 1 base, leaving 18 bases between them. The CDR3 DNA reads TGTGCCGCACAAACAACCCCGTTCGCCAAAAACATTCAGTACTTC. Translation: CAAQTTPFAKNIQYF.

The rearrangement uses TRBV18 and TRBJ2-1, with 13 bases lining up with TRBD2. Germline V gene data show CDR1 as KGHSH and CDR2 as LQKENI. V dropped 5 bases and J dropped 0; count of bases not matched to a gene: 4. The CDR3 totals 17 residues. The CDR3: CASSTRTSGSSYNEQFF. The CDR3 nucleotides are TGTGCCAGCTCAACCCGGACTAGCGGGAGCTCCTACAATGAGCAGTTCTTC. The complete variable domain, with remaining parts taken from reference TRBV18 and TRBJ2-1, reads NAGVMQNPRHLVRRRGQEARLRCSPMKGHSHVYWYRQLPEEGLKFMVYLQKENIIDESGMPKERFSAEFPKEGPSILRIQQVVRGDSAAYFCASSTRTSGSSYNEQFFGPGTRLTVL.

This rearrangement joins TRBV19 to TRBJ1-1; no clear D. The CDR3 length is 14 residues. CDR1 is LNHDA, CDR2 SQIVND, per germline (reference sequence). Trimming removed 3 bases from V and 0 bases from J, with 8 bases in between. The CDR3 DNA follows: TGTGCCAGTAGTATCACGGGAATGAACACTGAAGCTTTCTTT. This sequence encodes CASSITGMNTEAFF.

The J gene is TRBJ1-1, the V gene TRBV19, with D possibly matching TRBD1 (6 bases). Per germline, CDR1 LNHDA and CDR2 SQIVND (reference sequence). Trimming cost V 6 bases and J 0 bases, with 8 bases left between them. The CDR3 has 13 residues. The CDR3 region is CASRAGVNTEAFF. CDR3 bases: TGTGCCAGTAGGGCAGGGGTGAACACTGAAGCTTTCTTT.

V and J are TRBV18 and TRBJ2-7; 10 bases are a match to TRBD1. This CDR3 is 14 amino acids long. Losses at the gene ends were 6 bases for V and 6 bases for J; bases not matched to a gene: 8. Germline assignment: CDR1 KGHSH and CDR2 LQKENI. CDR3 nucleotide sequence: TGTGCCAGCTCGGCGGACAGGGGGGACGGCGAGCAGTACTTC. This translates into CASSADRGDGEQYF.

The V call is TRBV19, the J call TRBJ2-2; 8 bases are a match to TRBD2. Germline-derived CDR1 and CDR2 are LNHDA and SQIVND (reference sequence). V lost 4 bases to trimming and J lost 4 bases; unmatched junction nucleotides: 11. The CDR3 spans 17 residues. The CDR3 nucleotides read TGTGCCAGTAGTACTACACGGGAGGGTCGCAGCACCGGGGAGCTGTTTTTT. The encoded protein is CASSTTREGRSTGELFF.

V gene TRBV7-9 combines with J gene TRBJ2-5; weak D call: TRBD2 (5 bases). The ends were cut back, 6 bases at V and 5 bases at J, with 13 bases in the middle. Germline V gene sequence: CDR1 SEHNR, CDR2 FQNEAQ (reference sequence). The CDR3 has 13 residues. CDR3 coding DNA: TGTGCCAGCAGAGACGGACTGTATGAGACCCAGTACTTC. It yields the protein CASRDGLYETQYF.

This clone occurred once. The chain employs TRBV5-5 and TRBJ1-1, with D maybe TRBD1 (5 bases). V lost 4 bases and J lost 1, with 14 bases in between. Germline V gene lookup returns CDR1 SGHKS and CDR2 YYEKEE (reference sequence). The CDR3 is 15 amino acids. The CDR3 DNA sequence: TGTGCCAGCAGCATACTGGACGGACAGAACACTGAAGCTTTCTTT. This encodes CASSILDGQNTEAFF. The complete variable domain, with remaining parts taken from reference TRBV5-5 and TRBJ1-1, reads DAGVTQSPTHLIKTRGQQVTLRCSPISGHKSVSWYQQVLGQGPQFIFQYYEKEERGRGNFPDRFSARQFPNYSSELNVNALLLGDSALYLCASSILDGQNTEAFFGQGTRLTVV.

The CDR3 protein is CASKPPPGPTGIYNEQFF. The CDR3 DNA reads as TGTGCCAGCAAACCACCCCCGGGCCCCACAGGGATCTACAATGAGCAGTTCTTC. The V and J genes are TRBV27 and TRBJ2-1; D is possibly TRBD1 (6 bases). Germline CDR1 reads MNHEY; CDR2 reads SMNVEV (reference sequence). Deletions cut 7 bases from V and 3 bases from J, with 25 bases between. The CDR3 loop spans 18 amino acids.

The V and J genes are TRBV19 and TRBJ2-1; 8 positions match TRBD2. Trimming took 1 base from V and 9 from J; bases not matched to a gene: 8. There are 15 residues in the CDR3. The V gene's germline CDR1 is LNHDA and CDR2 SQIVND (reference sequence). The CDR3 bases are TGTGCCAGTAGTATAGGGCGGGAGGTTAACGCTGAGCAGTTCTTC. It encodes CASSIGREVNAEQFF.

The gene calls are TRBV9 and TRBJ2-3; possibly TRBD2 for D (7 bases). Germline CDR1 reads SGDLS; CDR2 reads YYNGEE. Trimming left V 0 bases short and J 4 bases short, with 9 bases between. The CDR3 runs 14 residues. As DNA, the CDR3 is TGTGCCAGCAGCGTAGTCGGGGGGCCAGATACGCAGTATTTT. Translating it yields CASSVVGGPDTQYF. The variable domain in full, with the rest retrieved from reference TRBV9 and TRBJ2-3, is DSGVTQTPKHLITATGQRVTLRCSPRSGDLSVYWYQQSLDQGLQFLIQYYNGEERAKGNILERFSAQQFPDLHSELNLSSLELGDSALYFCASSVVGGPDTQYFGPGTRLTVL.

V and J are TRBV5-1 and TRBJ2-6, with 9 nucleotides matching TRBD1. Losses at the gene ends were 6 bases for V and 0 bases for J; bases not matched to a gene: 7. Germline-derived CDR1 and CDR2 are SGHRS and YFSETQ. CDR3 length equals 17 residues. The CDR3 sequence is CASKTGGFDSGANVLTF. In DNA form, the CDR3 reads TGCGCCAGCAAAACAGGGGGCTTCGACTCTGGGGCCAACGTCCTGACTTTC. Full variable domain (outside the CDR3, taken from reference TRBV5-1 and TRBJ2-6): KAGVTQTPRYLIKTRGQQVTLSCSPISGHRSVSWYQQTPGQGLQFLFEYFSETQRNKGNFPGRFSGRQFSNSRSEMNVSTLELGDSALYLCASKTGGFDSGANVLTFGAGSRLTVL.

This clone was seen at least ten times. This chain uses TRBV4-1 with TRBJ1-1; possibly TRBD1 for D (5 bases). V was cut by 0 bases and J by 2 bases, with 13 bases left in between. The CDR3 runs 16 residues. Germline assignment: CDR1 MGHRA and CDR2 YSYEKL. CDR3 sequence reads: CASSQESDSFNTEAFF. In nucleotides, the CDR3 is TGCGCCAGCAGCCAAGAAAGCGACAGCTTTAACACTGAAGCTTTCTTT.

The chain links TRBV5-4 to TRBJ2-7; D not certain. Germline assignment: CDR1 SGHNT and CDR2 YYREEE (reference sequence). The CDR3 sequence is 15 residues long. Trimming left V 1 base short and J 5 bases short, with 16 bases between. The CDR3, as DNA: TGTGCCAGCAGCTTGCCAAGGAGCAACGTACACGAGCAGTACTTC. Its protein is CASSLPRSNVHEQYF.